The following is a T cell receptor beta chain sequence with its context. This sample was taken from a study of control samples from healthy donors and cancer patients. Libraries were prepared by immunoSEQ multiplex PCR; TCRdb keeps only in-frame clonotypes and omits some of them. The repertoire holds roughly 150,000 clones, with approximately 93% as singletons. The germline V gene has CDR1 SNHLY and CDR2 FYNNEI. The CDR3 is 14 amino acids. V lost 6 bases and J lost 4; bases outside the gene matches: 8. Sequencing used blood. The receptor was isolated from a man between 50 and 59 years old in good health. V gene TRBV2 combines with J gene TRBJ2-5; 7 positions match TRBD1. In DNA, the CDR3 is TGTGCCAGCAGCCTACAGGGGACCGCAGAGACCCAGTACTTC. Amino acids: CASSLQGTAETQYF.